Presented here are 15 T cell receptor beta chains from one specimen sequenced in a study of T cell changes during pregnancy in multiple sclerosis (dated by TCRdb to about 2019). Library construction relied on the immunoSEQ multiplex PCR assay. TCRdb obtained this table from immuneACCESS and retained in-frame rearrangements with V and J assigned. These tables miss some clones; where compared with another copy, unresolved V genes account for less than half of the shortfall, and the remainder is unexplained. This sample lists almost 20,000 clones; 86% were detected once. The ten largest clones represent 5.5% to 7.5% of the sample. Sample: CD8+ T cells from peripheral blood mononuclear cells, taken in the third trimester of pregnancy. The receptors derive from a female donor in good health, enrolled as a control in a pregnancy study.

A note on this clone: A junction end diverges from the germline sequence, so it may reflect a read error. The rearrangement links TRBV7-7 to TRBJ2-1, with D perhaps TRBD2 (5 bases). Per the germline V gene, CDR1 is SSHAT and CDR2 is FNYEAQ (reference sequence). This CDR3 is 14 amino acids long. The CDR3 DNA reads TGTGCTAGCAGCCCTAGTGACTACAACAATGAGCAGTTCTTC. Translated: CASSPSDYNNEQFF.

The rearrangement links TRBV6-4 to TRBJ2-3; 9 bases line up with TRBD2. V gave up 6 bases and J gave up 0 bases; unmatched junction bases: 1. Germline V gene lookup returns CDR1 MRHNA and CDR2 SNTAGT. The CDR3 is made up of 14 amino acids. CDR3 in amino acids: CASSGTSSTDTQYF. The CDR3 DNA reads as TGTGCCAGCAGCGGGACTAGCAGCACAGATACGCAGTATTTT.

This clone has just one count. The rearrangement joins TRBV5-1 to TRBJ2-7, with D tentatively TRBD2 (5 bases). The CDR3 consists of 14 residues. Germline CDR1 reads SGHRS; CDR2 reads YFSETQ. Trimming removed 4 bases from V and 0 bases from J, with 11 bases in between. The CDR3 DNA follows: TGCGCCAGCAGCCCCCGGGAAAACTCCTACGAGCAGTACTTC. This translates into CASSPRENSYEQYF.

The chain uses TRBV7-9 and TRBJ1-4; 7 nucleotides line up with TRBD1. Per the germline V gene, CDR1 is SEHNR and CDR2 is FQNEAQ (reference sequence). The CDR3 is made up of 16 amino acids. V trimming: 5 bases; J trimming: 5 bases; junction bases outside the gene matches: 11. CDR3 amino acids: CASSAPYGTVNEKLFF. The CDR3 bases are TGTGCCAGCAGCGCACCCTACGGGACAGTCAATGAAAAACTGTTTTTT.

V is TRBV19 and J is TRBJ2-7; 9 bases line up with TRBD1. Germline V gene data show CDR1 as LNHDA and CDR2 as SQIVND (reference sequence). The CDR3 runs to 16 residues. Unmatched junction bases numbered 13, after V lost 5 bases and J lost 5 bases. This chain's CDR3 is CASSSYKGQGYHEQYF. The CDR3 bases are TGTGCCAGTAGTTCCTACAAGGGACAGGGTTATCACGAGCAGTACTTC.

The chain links TRBV27 to TRBJ1-1; tentatively, D is TRBD1 (6 bases). There are 13 residues in the CDR3. Trimming cost V 6 bases and J 1 base, with 9 bases left between them. Germline CDR1 and CDR2: MNHEY and SMNVEV (reference sequence). This chain's CDR3 is CASSTGQNTEAFF. The CDR3 DNA follows: TGTGCCAGCAGCACGGGACAGAACACTGAAGCTTTCTTT.

V is TRBV4-3 and J is TRBJ2-3; D perhaps matches TRBD1 (5 bases). V lost 0 bases and J lost 2, with 15 bases in between. The CDR3 has 17 amino acids. Germline CDR1 reads LGHNA; CDR2 reads YSLEER. Here the CDR3 reads CASSQDQGAFSTDTQYF. CDR3 bases: TGCGCCAGCAGCCAAGACCAGGGCGCTTTTTCCACAGATACGCAGTATTTT.

The chain is built from TRBV28 and TRBJ1-2; no definite D call. CDR3 length: 13 residues. Germline V gives CDR1 MDHEN, CDR2 SYDVKM. V was trimmed by 7 bases and J by 4 bases, leaving 13 bases between them. CDR3 DNA sequence: TGTGCCAGCAATGGCAGAAAATCCTATGGCTACACCTTC. Translated: CASNGRKSYGYTF.

The chain has TRBV5-4 and TRBJ2-5; D might be TRBD1 (6 bases). The CDR3 is 15 residues long. Germline V gene sequence: CDR1 SGHNT, CDR2 YYREEE (reference sequence). V was clipped by 0 bases and J by 4 bases, with 13 bases between them. The CDR3 here is CASSLDQGFGETQYF. The CDR3, as DNA: TGTGCCAGCAGCTTGGATCAGGGGTTCGGAGAGACCCAGTACTTC.

This clone is labeled medium-sized (0.01 to 0.1%). This chain joins TRBV30 and TRBJ1-5; 8 bases align to TRBD1. The CDR3 consists of 14 residues. Germline CDR1 reads GTSNPN; CDR2 reads SVGIG (reference sequence). The V and J ends lost 3 bases and 5 bases, in that order; junction bases with no gene match: 6. CDR3 amino acids: CAWSDRQGHQPQHF. As DNA, the CDR3 is TGTGCCTGGAGCGACCGACAGGGGCATCAGCCCCAGCATTTT.

As for this clone: Other nucleotide sequences from this sample produce the same CDR3. This rearrangement joins TRBV7-2 to TRBJ1-5; tentative D call: TRBD1 (5 bases). Between the trimmed V and J ends, which lost 3 bases and 3 bases, there was a span of 9 bases. This CDR3 has 14 amino acids. Germline CDR1 reads SGHTA; CDR2 reads FQGNSA. This CDR3 reads CASSLGLNNQPQHF. The CDR3 DNA reads as TGTGCCAGCAGCTTGGGGCTCAACAATCAGCCCCAGCATTTT.

The rearrangement joins TRBV27 to TRBJ1-2; unclear D gene. Germline CDR1 and CDR2: MNHEY and SMNVEV (reference sequence). The V end lost 6 bases, the J end lost 4 bases, and 15 bases lay between the germline ends. The CDR3 is 14 amino acids. The CDR3, as DNA: TGTGCCAGCAGGCCAGCCCCGAGGAGCTATGGCTACACCTTC. Translating it yields CASRPAPRSYGYTF.

The rearrangement joins TRBV7-6 to TRBJ2-1, with D unclear. Looked up from germline, CDR1 is SGHVS and CDR2 is FNYEAQ. The germline V and J ends were trimmed by 1 base and 4 bases, with 8 bases remaining between them. This CDR3 contains 14 residues. CDR3 region: CASSLEAPYNEQFF. CDR3 coding DNA: TGTGCCAGCAGCTTAGAAGCGCCGTACAATGAGCAGTTCTTC. The full variable domain, with the rest looked up from reference TRBV7-6 and TRBJ2-1, is GAGVSQSPRYKVTKRGQDVALRCDPISGHVSLYWYRQALGQGPEFLTYFNYEAQQDKSGLPNDRFSAERPEGSISTLTIQRTEQRDSAMYRCASSLEAPYNEQFFGPGTRLTVL.

V usage is TRBV4-3 and J usage is TRBJ2-5; D might be TRBD1 (6 bases). Deletions cut 2 bases from V and 5 bases from J, with 6 bases between. The V gene's germline CDR1 is LGHNA and CDR2 YSLEER. The CDR3 length is 12 residues. The CDR3 is CASSQTGETQYF. DNA of the CDR3: TGCGCCAGCAGCCAAACAGGGGAGACCCAGTACTTC.

The chain couples TRBV4-3 to TRBJ2-7; maybe TRBD2 (5 bases). This CDR3 is built from 14 residues. The germline gives CDR1 LGHNA, CDR2 YSLEER. Deletions cut 1 base from V and 5 bases from J, with 12 bases between. In nucleotides, the CDR3 is TGCGCCAGCAGCCAAGCTTACGGGGTTGACGAGCAGTACTTC. Its protein product is CASSQAYGVDEQYF.